The 10 T cell receptor beta chains in this list originate from one sample, sequenced in a study of human T cells and chemical hapten exposure (dated by TCRdb to about 2021). The time point label here, explained by the study, means: patch test 1, 2 weeks after DPC sensitization. What the treatment or condition label conveys for this sample: therapeutic diphenylcyclopropenone sensitization with weekly scalp DPC. Library method: RACE. The instrument was a NextSeq 500. The public reads were quality trimmed at Q25 with fastp and then assembled into clones with MiXCR by TCRdb, keeping productive beta chains. Rows are unified per CDR3 protein, each entry keeping the most common DNA and genes. The sample yields tens of thousands of distinct CDR3 sequences; approximately 9.3% were counted once. In total, the top ten clones hold more than 10% of the sample. Sequenced material: whole blood, taken in connection with sensitization to the hapten diphenylcyclopropenone (DPC). The receptor set was obtained from a woman between 40 and 50 years old with alopecia areata. Some clones in this sample may be carry-over from other donors' samples.

The V and J genes are TRBV12-3 or TRBV12-4 and TRBJ2-1; D gene uncertain. Trimming stripped 2 bases from V and 7 bases from J, with 9 bases between. The CDR3 covers 13 residues. CDR3 in DNA: TGTGCCAGCAGTTTACCTTTGCCAAATGAGCAGTTCTTC. Its protein is CASSLPLPNEQFF.

The chain uses TRBV4-3 and TRBJ2-7; D gene ambiguous. There are 13 residues in the CDR3. CDR1 is LGHNA and CDR2 is YSLEER in the germline V gene. The V gene lost 1 base and the J gene lost 6 bases, with 10 bases spanning the gap. The CDR3 DNA is TGCGCCAGCAGCCAAGTACTCGATTCCGAGCAGTACTTC. Its translation is CASSQVLDSEQYF.

This clonotype was counted many times. The V gene is TRBV4-2, the J gene TRBJ2-3; TRBD2 matches 12 bases. The germline gives CDR1 LGHNA, CDR2 YNFKEQ. Unmatched junction bases numbered 13, after V lost 4 bases and J lost 8 bases. The CDR3 consists of 17 residues. CDR3 sequence reads: CASSRGGLAGKFGTQYF. CDR3 DNA sequence: TGTGCCAGCAGCCGGGGAGGACTAGCGGGGAAGTTTGGTACGCAGTATTTT.

This clonotype was picked up a small number of times. The rearrangement links TRBV20-1 to TRBJ1-6; 7 nucleotides align to TRBD1. With V trimmed by 5 bases and J by 0 bases, 10 bases remained unmatched. This CDR3 is built from 17 residues. Germline lookup yields CDR1 DFQATT and CDR2 SNEGSKA (reference sequence). This CDR3 reads CSAAAGTASSYNSPLHF. As DNA, the CDR3 is TGCAGTGCTGCCGCCGGGACAGCTAGCTCCTATAATTCACCCCTCCACTTT.

This clonotype was detected many times. The chain couples TRBV4-1 to TRBJ1-5; D call uncertain. Germline V lookup: CDR1 MGHRA, CDR2 YSYEKL. Trimming cost V 0 bases and J 7 bases, with 22 bases left between them. The CDR3 consists of 18 residues. CDR3 sequence reads: CASSQDLGQSSIRQPQHF. The CDR3 DNA reads as TGCGCCAGCAGCCAAGATCTTGGCCAGTCTTCGATTCGGCAGCCCCAGCATTTT.

A word on this clonotype: A much larger clone sits a single nucleotide away, making a read error possible. The genes are TRBV5-7 and TRBJ1-2; D is undetermined. TRBV5-7 is an open reading frame, and its role is uncertain. The CDR3 contains 16 residues. This chain's CDR3 is CAISLGGSRRIYGYTF. CDR3 in DNA: TGTGCCATCAGCTTGGGAGGGAGCAGGCGGATCTATGGCTACACCTTC.

This clonotype was counted between two and nine times. The chain is built from TRBV12-5 and TRBJ1-4; tentative D call: TRBD1 (5 bases). Deletions cut 2 bases from V and 5 bases from J, with 12 bases between. The CDR3 loop spans 15 amino acids. Germline CDR1 reads LGHNT; CDR2 reads FRNRAP. CDR3 sequence reads: CASGLWQGANEKLFF. The CDR3, as DNA: TGTGCTAGTGGTTTGTGGCAGGGCGCAAATGAAAAACTGTTTTTT.

This clonotype turned up a few times. The chain has TRBV6-1 and TRBJ2-7, with TRBD1 matching 9 bases. After removal of 6 bases from V and 2 bases from J, the junction contained 5 bases not matched to a gene. This CDR3 contains 14 residues. Germline-derived CDR1 and CDR2 are MNHNS and SASEGT. The CDR3 protein is CASRGTGFPYEQYF. The CDR3 bases are TGTGCCAGCAGAGGGACAGGGTTCCCCTACGAGCAGTACTTC.

This clonotype was counted ten times or more. The chain joins TRBV4-3 to TRBJ1-5; 9 bases match TRBD1. V dropped 3 bases and J dropped 7; count of bases not matched to a gene: 10. Germline V gene sequence: CDR1 LGHNA, CDR2 YSLEER. CDR3 size: 16 residues. CDR3 amino acids: CASSHHTGGQGQPQHF. In DNA form, the CDR3 reads TGCGCCAGCAGCCACCACACAGGGGGCCAAGGGCAGCCCCAGCATTTT.

The table lists this clonotype with a few counts. The chain employs TRBV12-3 or TRBV12-4 and TRBJ1-6; D gene uncertain. The CDR3 contains 15 residues. Trimming stripped 6 bases from V and 4 bases from J, with 13 bases between. The CDR3 DNA is TGTGCCAGCAGCCTTGGACTGAATTATAATTCACCCCTCCACTTT. The encoded protein is CASSLGLNYNSPLHF.